A selection of T cell receptor beta chains follows, all from one sample in a study of regulatory T cells in long-lasting Graves disease. One entry per CDR3 protein, called by TCRdb with MiXCR from the multiplex PCR reads. The sample carries roughly 400,000 distinct CDR3 sequences, under 25% recorded once. The sample here was peripheral blood mononuclear cells (PBMCs), taken when the disease was refractory, from a patient treated with antithyroid drugs. The origin of the receptors is a female donor with Graves disease. Both conserved end residues are part of each CDR3. A D gene is named only where the DNA matches it firmly. Clone size is given for some rows only: seen once, a few or many times, or a class if the clone is expanded.

TRBV18	TRBJ2-7	.	few	TGTGCCAGCTCCCAACATTTGGACAGCCCTGAGCAGTACTTC	CASSQHLDSPEQYF
TRBV5-5	TRBJ2-7	.	few	TGTGCCAGCAGCCACAGACTAGAGTACGAGCAGTACTTC	CASSHRLEYEQYF
TRBV6-9	TRBJ1-5	TRBD1	.	TGTGCCAGCAGTTCACAGGGGCCCCTTACTTATAGCAATCAGCCCCAGCATTTT	CASSSQGPLTYSNQPQHF
TRBV7-3	TRBJ1-3	.	few	TGTGCCAGCAGCACCACAGGGACTGGAAACACCATATATTTT	CASSTTGTGNTIYF
TRBV20-1	TRBJ2-5	.	few	TGCAGTGCTCCGCAACCTGGAGGGGCGCGGGGAGAGACCCAGTACTTC	CSAPQPGGARGETQYF
TRBV27	TRBJ2-5	.	few	TGTGCCAGCAGAACTGGTCAGACCCAGTACTTC	CASRTGQTQYF
TRBV7-9	TRBJ2-7	TRBD2	few	TGTGCCAGCAGCCCCCGGACTAGTCACGAGCAGTACTTC	CASSPRTSHEQYF
TRBV6-1	TRBJ1-6	TRBD1	many	TGTGCCAGCGGTGCCCCGGGACAGGGGGTTTCACCCCTCCACTTT	CASGAPGQGVSPLHF
TRBV5-8	TRBJ1-1	.	many	TGTGCCAGCAGCTATTACACTGAAGCTTTCTTT	CASSYYTEAFF
TRBV5-1	TRBJ2-7	TRBD1	.	TGCGCCAGCAGCTTGACAGGGGGAGTTCCCTACGAGCAGTACTTC	CASSLTGGVPYEQYF
TRBV28	TRBJ1-1	.	.	TGTGCCAGCAGTTTCCCCCAGGGGCCTAACACTGAAGCTTTCTTT	CASSFPQGPNTEAFF
TRBV18	TRBJ1-4	.	few	TGTGCCAGCTCCCCCGGACAGGAAAAACTGTTTTTT	CASSPGQEKLFF
TRBV7-9	TRBJ1-2	.	few	TGTGCCAGCAGCCCTCTTCCACCGACAGGATCCTATGGCTACACCTTC	CASSPLPPTGSYGYTF
TRBV27	TRBJ2-4	TRBD1	many	TGTGCCACCACCTCACTCGGACAGGGAGGTGGCATTCAGTACTTC	CATTSLGQGGGIQYF
TRBV11-2	TRBJ2-7	.	many	TGTGCCAGCAGTCGGGGGGCGGGAAGGTACGAGCAGTACTTC	CASSRGAGRYEQYF
TRBV6-2/TRBV6-3	TRBJ2-5	.	.	TGTGCCAGCAGTGAAGCGACGGAGCCGGAGACCCAGTACTTC	CASSEATEPETQYF
TRBV30	TRBJ1-1	.	many	TGTGCCTGCCAGGGACCGAGGAGCACTGAAGCTTTCTTT	CACQGPRSTEAFF
TRBV7-7	TRBJ2-2	TRBD2	.	TGTGCCAGCAGCTTAGCGCTTCTCCCTAGCGGGAGCCGGTACACCGGGGAGCTGTTTTTT	CASSLALLPSGSRYTGELFF
TRBV28	TRBJ2-7	.	many	TGTGCCAGCGACGGACAGCGTGACTACGAGCAGTACTTC	CASDGQRDYEQYF
TRBV6-1	TRBJ2-5	.	few	TGTGCCAGCAATAAGAGGGGGGGAGCCCAAGAGACCCAGTACTTC	CASNKRGGAQETQYF
TRBV6-5	TRBJ2-5	.	.	TGTGCCAGCAGTTACTCGCCGGCAGGCAGGGAGACCCAGTACTTC	CASSYSPAGRETQYF
TRBV24-1	TRBJ2-1	.	few	TGTGCCACCAGTGACCGCACGGACAATGAGCAGTTCTTC	CATSDRTDNEQFF
TRBV7-9	TRBJ2-3	.	.	TGTGCCAGCAGCCCTTCCTCCCTAGATACGCAGTATTTT	CASSPSSLDTQYF
TRBV11-2	TRBJ2-1	TRBD2	once	TGTGCCAGCAGCTTAGAGTCTAGCGGGAGGGCCTGGGATTCGTACAATGAGCAGTTCTTC	CASSLESSGRAWDSYNEQFF
TRBV12-3/TRBV12-4	TRBJ2-7	TRBD1	many	TGTGCCAGCAGTCCGTACCCTGGACAGGGGGCAAGCGAGCAGTACTTC	CASSPYPGQGASEQYF
TRBV6-1	TRBJ2-5	.	many	TGTGCCAGCAGTGGGATTCTCCAAGAGACCCAGTACTTC	CASSGILQETQYF